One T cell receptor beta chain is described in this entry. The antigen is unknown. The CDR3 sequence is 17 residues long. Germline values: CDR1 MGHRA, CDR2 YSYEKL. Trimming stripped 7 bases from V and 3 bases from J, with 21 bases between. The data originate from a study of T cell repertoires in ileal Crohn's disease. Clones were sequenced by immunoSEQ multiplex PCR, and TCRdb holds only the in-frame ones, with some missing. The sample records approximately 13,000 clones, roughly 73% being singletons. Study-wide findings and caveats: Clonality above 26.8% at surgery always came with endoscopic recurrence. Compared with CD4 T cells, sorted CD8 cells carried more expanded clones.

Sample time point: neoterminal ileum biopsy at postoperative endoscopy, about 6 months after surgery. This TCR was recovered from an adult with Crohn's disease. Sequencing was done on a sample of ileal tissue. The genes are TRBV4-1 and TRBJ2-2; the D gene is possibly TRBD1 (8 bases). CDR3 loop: CASTTYDRGGDTGELFF. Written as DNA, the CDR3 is TGCGCCAGCACCACATACGACAGGGGAGGGGACACCGGGGAGCTGTTTTTT.